This TCR beta chain was captured in a study of blood T cell repertoires in COVID-19. The CDR3 has 16 amino acids. Looked up from germline, CDR1 is MNHEY and CDR2 is SMNVEV (reference sequence). V shed 2 bases, J shed 4 bases, and the junction held 6 bases outside the gene matches. Authors' data handling: Estimation of nucleated cell counts was performed using reference gene primer amplification. This table comes from immunoSEQ multiplex PCR, and its TCRdb copy is limited to in-frame clones, with some not included. For V, J and clone size, that table is used; D and trimming come from the DNA. This sample carries approximately 130,000 clones, around 76% of them seen once, and the ten largest clones take roughly 10%.

The sample taken for sequencing was peripheral blood. This chain joins TRBV27 and TRBJ2-1; 9 bases match TRBD1. The sequence derives from a human donor in a cohort sampled during active COVID-19. CDR3 region: CASSLQGQGRYNEQFF. The CDR3 DNA reads as TGTGCCAGCAGTTTACAGGGACAGGGTCGGTACAATGAGCAGTTCTTC.